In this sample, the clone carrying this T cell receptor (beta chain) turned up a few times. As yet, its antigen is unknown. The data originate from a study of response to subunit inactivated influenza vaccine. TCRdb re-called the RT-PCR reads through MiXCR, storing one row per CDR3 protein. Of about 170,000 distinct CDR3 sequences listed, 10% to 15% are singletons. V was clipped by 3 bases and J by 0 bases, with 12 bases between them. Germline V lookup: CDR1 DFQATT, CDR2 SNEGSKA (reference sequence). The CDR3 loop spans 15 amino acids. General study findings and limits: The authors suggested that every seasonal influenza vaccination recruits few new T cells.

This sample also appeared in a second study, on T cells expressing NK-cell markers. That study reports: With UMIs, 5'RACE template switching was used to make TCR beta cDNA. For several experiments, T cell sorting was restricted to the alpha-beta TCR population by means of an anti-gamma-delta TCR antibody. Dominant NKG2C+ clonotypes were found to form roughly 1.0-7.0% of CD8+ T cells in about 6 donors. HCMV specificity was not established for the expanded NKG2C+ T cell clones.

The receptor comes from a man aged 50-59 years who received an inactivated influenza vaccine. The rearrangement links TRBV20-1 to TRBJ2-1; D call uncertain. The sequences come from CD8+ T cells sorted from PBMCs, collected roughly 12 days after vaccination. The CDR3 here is CSASVDLSSYNEQFF. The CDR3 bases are TGCAGTGCTAGCGTTGACCTAAGCTCCTACAATGAGCAGTTCTTC.